These 29 T cell receptor beta chains were sequenced from one sample in a study of cytomegalovirus exposure and HLA in healthy donors. Some clones are missing from TCRdb's copy, which holds only in-frame ones; the method was immunoSEQ multiplex PCR. The sample lists about 340,000 clones; approximately 90% were seen once. Input material: PBMCs. The receptors come from a woman younger than 35 in good health and CMV-seronegative.

The V gene is TRBV27, the J gene TRBJ2-3; perhaps TRBD2 as D (5 bases). This CDR3 comprises 16 residues. Germline V CDR1 and CDR2: MNHEY, SMNVEV (reference sequence). V dropped 4 bases and J dropped 0 bases, with 14 bases sitting between them. In nucleotides, the CDR3 is TGTGCCAGCAGTTCCCCCCCCGGCGGGAGCACAGATACGCAGTATTTT. Translation gives CASSSPPGGSTDTQYF.

J is TRBJ1-4 and V is TRBV2; 7 bases map to TRBD1. V dropped 7 bases and J dropped 5; count of bases not matched to a gene: 7. The CDR3 is 14 residues long. The germline V gene has CDR1 SNHLY and CDR2 FYNNEI. The CDR3 is CASTEQGLNEKLFF. As DNA, the CDR3 is TGTGCCAGCACAGAACAGGGGTTGAATGAAAAACTGTTTTTT.

This rearrangement joins TRBV29-1 to TRBJ2-7; the D gene is possibly TRBD2 (6 bases). Germline loops: CDR1 SQVTM, CDR2 ANQGSEA. The V gene lost 0 bases and the J gene lost 7 bases, with 22 bases spanning the gap. The CDR3 consists of 16 residues. CDR3 protein: CSVEDWVGSAGGEQYF. Written as DNA, the CDR3 is TGCAGCGTTGAAGATTGGGTCGGGAGCGCCGGTGGGGAGCAGTACTTC.

The chain links TRBV11-2 to TRBJ2-1, with 8 positions matching TRBD2. There are 15 residues in the CDR3. Germline loops: CDR1 SGHAT, CDR2 FQNNGV. Trimming at V came to 5 bases and at J to 7 bases, leaving 10 bases not matched to a gene. The CDR3, as DNA: TGTGCCAGCAGCCGCCGATTAGCGGGAATGAATGAGCAGTTCTTC. Encoded protein: CASSRRLAGMNEQFF. Combining the CDR3 with reference TRBV11-2 and TRBJ2-1 gives the whole variable domain EAGVAQSPRYKIIEKRQSVAFWCNPISGHATLYWYQQILGQGPKLLIQFQNNGVVDDSQLPKDRFSAERLKGVDSTLKIQPAKLEDSAVYLCASSRRLAGMNEQFFGPGTRLTVL.

The V gene is TRBV2, the J gene TRBJ2-7, with 7 positions matching TRBD1. The CDR3 has 17 residues. V lost 6 bases, J lost 2 bases, and 16 bases stayed unmatched. Germline loops: CDR1 SNHLY, CDR2 FYNNEI. CDR3 protein: CASRGDSGRSSPYEQYF. CDR3 in DNA: TGTGCCAGCAGAGGGGACAGTGGAAGGTCATCTCCCTACGAGCAGTACTTC.

Only one count was recorded for this clone. This chain uses TRBV5-4 with TRBJ1-2, with 7 bases matching TRBD1. The CDR3 contains 15 residues. Germline loops: CDR1 SGHNT, CDR2 YYREEE (reference sequence). The V and J ends lost 0 bases and 7 bases, in that order; junction bases with no gene match: 9. The CDR3, as DNA: TGTGCCAGCAGCTTGGCCGGGACAGCCCAAGGTGGCTACACCTTC. Residues: CASSLAGTAQGGYTF.

This clone was counted only a few times. The chain joins TRBV2 to TRBJ2-7; 9 bases match TRBD2. V lost 1 base and J lost 4; bases outside the gene matches: 5. This CDR3 comprises 15 residues. CDR1 SNHLY and CDR2 FYNNEI come from the germline V gene. The CDR3 DNA is TGTGCCAGCAGTGAAGAGGCGGGAGGGCCGTACGAGCAGTACTTC. Its protein is CASSEEAGGPYEQYF.

This chain connects TRBV28 to TRBJ2-1, with 7 positions matching TRBD2. CDR1 MDHEN and CDR2 SYDVKM come from the germline V gene. The trim removed 5 bases at V and 8 bases at J, leaving 9 bases unmatched. The CDR3 has 14 amino acids. The CDR3 region has the DNA TGTGCCAGCAGTACCCGGGACTACCTACATGAGCAGTTCTTC. It specifies CASSTRDYLHEQFF.

V is TRBV5-6 and J is TRBJ2-7, with D perhaps matching TRBD1 (6 bases). This CDR3 has 13 residues. Trimming took off 4 bases at V and 6 bases at J, with 14 bases between the two ends. Germline-derived CDR1 and CDR2 are SGHDT and YYEEEE. CDR3 sequence reads: CASSLGGGSEQYF. The CDR3 DNA reads as TGTGCCAGCAGCCTTGGTGGGGGCTCCGAGCAGTACTTC.

In this sample, this clone turned up once. The CDR3 DNA reads as TGTGCCAGCAGCATGGGGACACCCCAAGAGACCCAGTACTTC. It specifies CASSMGTPQETQYF. The chain links TRBV6-5 to TRBJ2-5, with TRBD1 as a possible D gene (6 bases). CDR1 MNHEY and CDR2 SVGAGI come from the germline V gene. Trimming shortened V by 6 bases and J by 1 base, and 12 bases separated the two germline ends. The CDR3 spans 14 residues.

This clone was picked up one time. This sequence joins TRBV7-2 and TRBJ2-7, with D possibly being TRBD2 (5 bases). CDR1 is SGHTA, CDR2 FQGNSA, per germline. CDR3 length equals 15 residues. V was trimmed by 2 bases and J by 0 bases, leaving 11 bases between them. This chain's CDR3 is CASSLSSGNSYEQYF. DNA of the CDR3: TGTGCCAGCAGCTTATCGTCGGGGAACTCCTACGAGCAGTACTTC.

This chain uses TRBV4-1 with TRBJ2-7; D is unresolved. Germline V gives CDR1 MGHRA, CDR2 YSYEKL. V lost 4 bases and J 3 bases, leaving 16 bases between the germline ends. The CDR3 totals 15 residues. The CDR3 DNA sequence: TGCGCCAGCAGCCGCGTTTGGGCTCAAGGCTACGAGCAGTACTTC. It yields the protein CASSRVWAQGYEQYF.

The gene calls are TRBV29-1 and TRBJ1-2; D is unresolved. The CDR3 totals 12 residues. Germline loops: CDR1 SQVTM, CDR2 ANQGSEA. With 3 bases removed from V and 6 bases from J, the gap between germline ends came to 11 bases. The CDR3 reads CSVERELDGYTF. CDR3 in DNA: TGCAGCGTTGAGAGGGAGCTTGATGGCTACACCTTC.

The chain recombines TRBV7-7 with TRBJ2-1, with 12 bases lining up with TRBD2. CDR3 length: 18 residues. V was pared by 5 bases and J by 0 bases, with 8 bases of the junction left unmatched. Germline V gene sequence: CDR1 SSHAT, CDR2 FNYEAQ (reference sequence). The chain's CDR3 is CASSPRPSGRDSYNEQFF. The CDR3 DNA reads as TGTGCCAGCAGCCCACGCCCTAGCGGGAGGGACTCCTACAATGAGCAGTTCTTC.

The chain employs TRBV27 and TRBJ1-2, with TRBD1 matching 7 bases. Germline trimming cut 4 bases from V and 5 bases from J; bases unmatched to any gene: 10. Per germline, CDR1 MNHEY and CDR2 SMNVEV (reference sequence). This CDR3 is built from 15 residues. CDR3: CASSSSGTVFYGYTF. Here the CDR3 DNA reads TGTGCCAGCAGTTCCTCCGGGACAGTCTTTTATGGCTACACCTTC.

J is TRBJ2-1 and V is TRBV19, with TRBD1 matching over 8 bases. The ends lost 4 bases at V and 14 bases at J; junction bases unmatched: 16. The CDR3 has 15 residues. Germline-derived CDR1 and CDR2 are LNHDA and SQIVND (reference sequence). CDR3 sequence: CASSSGTGGGMRKFF. DNA for the CDR3: TGTGCCAGTAGTAGCGGGACAGGTGGCGGTATGAGGAAGTTCTTC.

The chain is built from TRBV10-3 and TRBJ1-5, with D hard to call. There are 15 residues in the CDR3. V was pared by 0 bases and J by 4 bases, with 10 bases between. Looked up from germline, CDR1 is ENHRY and CDR2 is SYGVKD. Here the CDR3 reads CAISESGGENQPQHF. For the CDR3, the DNA is TGTGCCATCAGTGAGTCTGGTGGGGAGAATCAGCCCCAGCATTTT.

This clone was seen only once. The chain combines TRBV2 with TRBJ1-1; 7 bases are shared with TRBD1. The CDR3 length is 14 residues. Germline CDR1 is SNHLY and CDR2 is FYNNEI. V lost 7 bases and J lost 2; bases outside the gene matches: 7. The CDR3 bases are TGTGCCAGCAACGAGGGACAGCTAAACACTGAAGCTTTCTTT. Its protein is CASNEGQLNTEAFF.

The chain carries TRBV7-2 and TRBJ2-1; D uncertain. Trimming took 5 bases from V and 10 from J, leaving 15 bases between them. Germline CDR1 and CDR2: SGHTA and FQGNSA. The CDR3 consists of 13 residues. The CDR3 coding sequence is TGTGCCAGCAGCCCCGCGGCGATAGACGAGCAGTTCTTC. Its protein is CASSPAAIDEQFF.

In this sample, this clone turned up many times. V usage is TRBV5-6 and J usage is TRBJ1-1; D may be TRBD1 (5 bases). The germline gives CDR1 SGHDT, CDR2 YYEEEE. This CDR3 is 13 amino acids long. The V gene lost 6 bases and the J gene lost 2 bases, with 11 bases spanning the gap. For the CDR3, the DNA is TGTGCCAGCAACAAAGGGGTAAACACTGAAGCTTTCTTT. This codes for CASNKGVNTEAFF.

This chain links TRBV29-1 with TRBJ1-2; no reliable D call. The ends were cut back, 0 bases at V and 2 bases at J, with 10 bases in the middle. Looked up from germline, CDR1 is SQVTM and CDR2 is ANQGSEA. The CDR3 sequence is 14 residues long. The CDR3 coding sequence is TGCAGCGTTGAAGAGTTACAGCTAAACTATGGCTACACCTTC. It codes for CSVEELQLNYGYTF.

The chain couples TRBV5-1 to TRBJ1-1, with 7 bases identical to TRBD1. V was clipped by 4 bases and J by 5 bases; unmatched bases: 5. CDR3 length equals 13 residues. Germline values: CDR1 SGHRS, CDR2 YFSETQ. CDR3 in DNA: TGCGCCAGCAGCCAAGACAGGGCGACTGAAGCTTTCTTT. Its translation is CASSQDRATEAFF.

The chain uses TRBV6-5 and TRBJ2-5, with 8 bases lining up with TRBD2. The germline V gene encodes CDR1 MNHEY and CDR2 SVGAGI. V dropped 2 bases and J dropped 5; count of bases not matched to a gene: 10. This CDR3 is 16 amino acids long. The CDR3 reads CASSYQAAGGRETQYF. As DNA, the CDR3 is TGTGCCAGCAGTTACCAGGCCGCGGGAGGAAGGGAGACCCAGTACTTC.

The chain combines TRBV5-6 with TRBJ1-5; tentative D call: TRBD1 (6 bases). V was pared by 1 base and J by 8 bases, with 13 bases between. Germline CDR1 reads SGHDT; CDR2 reads YYEEEE. The CDR3 extends over 14 amino acids. The CDR3 loop is CASSLRQGLEPQHF. CDR3 sequence (DNA): TGTGCCAGCAGCTTGCGCCAGGGGTTGGAGCCCCAGCATTTT.

In its sample, this clone was seen once. V usage is TRBV27 and J usage is TRBJ2-1, with 8 positions matching TRBD2. The CDR3 extends over 14 amino acids. Germline V lookup: CDR1 MNHEY, CDR2 SMNVEV (reference sequence). V trimming: 3 bases; J trimming: 7 bases; junction bases outside the gene matches: 5. CDR3 bases: TGTGCCAGCAGTTTTAACGGGAGGGTGAATGAGCAGTTCTTC. Amino acid sequence: CASSFNGRVNEQFF.

V is TRBV27 and J is TRBJ2-3; D not resolved. The CDR3 totals 14 residues. Germline V gives CDR1 MNHEY, CDR2 SMNVEV (reference sequence). Trimming stripped 3 bases from V and 1 base from J, with 8 bases between. The CDR3 protein is CASSFGQGTDTQYF. The DNA of the CDR3 is TGTGCCAGCAGTTTTGGCCAGGGCACAGATACGCAGTATTTT.

This clone was picked up one time. V gene TRBV25-1 combines with J gene TRBJ2-1; D is possibly TRBD2 (6 bases). V lost 1 base to trimming and J lost 10 bases, with 17 bases between them. Germline CDR1 MGHDK, CDR2 SYGVNS. The CDR3 runs 15 residues. CDR3 DNA: TGTGCCAGCAGTGAATGGGGACTCCGACAAGGAGAGCAGTTCTTC. Its protein product is CASSEWGLRQGEQFF.

The chain combines TRBV7-9 with TRBJ1-2, with unresolved D. The germline V gene encodes CDR1 SEHNR and CDR2 FQNEAQ (reference sequence). Between the trimmed V and J ends, which lost 2 bases and 4 bases, there was a span of 14 bases. The CDR3 length is 15 residues. The CDR3 nucleotides read TGTGCCAGCAGCTTAATCCCTCAGGCTGGCTATGGCTACACCTTC. It codes for CASSLIPQAGYGYTF.

V and J are TRBV7-8 and TRBJ1-4; a weak D match, TRBD1 (5 bases). This CDR3 spans 14 amino acids. V was shortened by 3 bases and J by 4 bases, with 9 bases between the two germline ends. In germline, CDR1 is SGHVS, CDR2 FQNEAQ. Here the CDR3 reads CASSFGGGNEKLFF. In nucleotides, the CDR3 is TGTGCCAGCAGCTTCGGGGGGGGTAATGAAAAACTGTTTTTT.